Presented here are 3 T cell receptor beta chains from one specimen sequenced in a study of early T cells in non-severe SARS-CoV-2 infection. MiXCR, run by TCRdb on the 5' RACE reads, gives a single entry per CDR3 protein. This table holds some 60,000 distinct CDR3 sequences, approximately 12% found once. The sequencing here drew on whole blood, taken at baseline. These receptors were taken from an adult who was a healthcare worker with PCR-confirmed SARS-CoV-2 infection or an uninfected control (not recorded which).

The rearrangement links TRBV20-1 to TRBJ2-7, with 8 nucleotides matching TRBD2. J gave up 0 bases and V 4 bases, and 8 bases lay outside the gene matches. This CDR3 has 15 amino acids. Germline values: CDR1 DFQATT, CDR2 SNEGSKA (reference sequence). This CDR3 reads CSATKTSGFSYEQYF. The CDR3 DNA sequence: TGCAGTGCTACCAAAACTAGCGGTTTCTCCTACGAGCAGTACTTC.

This clonotype was recorded at least ten times. The chain couples TRBV12-3 or TRBV12-4 to TRBJ1-4, with TRBD1 matching 8 bases. This CDR3 is built from 14 residues. The trim removed 6 bases at V and 4 bases at J, leaving 4 bases unmatched. CDR3 DNA: TGTGCCAGCAGGAAGACAGGGGTTAATGAAAAACTGTTTTTT. It yields the protein CASRKTGVNEKLFF.

This clonotype was seen a few times. This chain uses TRBV7-9 with TRBJ2-5; D is possibly TRBD2 (6 bases). Trimming cost V 8 bases and J 5 bases, with 15 bases left between them. The germline V gene has CDR1 SEHNR and CDR2 FQNEAQ (reference sequence). This CDR3 has 13 residues. The CDR3 DNA sequence: TGTGCCAGCGGGGGGAGTCCAAAGGAGACCCAGTACTTC. Encoded protein: CASGGSPKETQYF.